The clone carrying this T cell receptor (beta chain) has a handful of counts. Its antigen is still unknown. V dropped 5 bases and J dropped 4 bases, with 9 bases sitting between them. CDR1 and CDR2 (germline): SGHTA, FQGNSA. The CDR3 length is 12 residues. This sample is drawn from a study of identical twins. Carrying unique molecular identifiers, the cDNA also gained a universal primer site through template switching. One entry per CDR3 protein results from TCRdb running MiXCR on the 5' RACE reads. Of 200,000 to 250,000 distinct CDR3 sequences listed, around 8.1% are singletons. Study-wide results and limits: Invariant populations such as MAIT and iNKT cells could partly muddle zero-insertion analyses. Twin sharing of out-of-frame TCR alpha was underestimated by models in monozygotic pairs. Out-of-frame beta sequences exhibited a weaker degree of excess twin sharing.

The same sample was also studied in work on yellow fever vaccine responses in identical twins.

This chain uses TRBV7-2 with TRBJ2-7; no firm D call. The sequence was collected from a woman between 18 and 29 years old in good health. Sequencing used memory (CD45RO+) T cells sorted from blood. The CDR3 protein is CASSPDLYEQYF. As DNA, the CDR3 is TGTGCCAGCAGCCCGGACCTGTACGAGCAGTACTTC.